This T cell receptor (beta chain) came from a study of OX40 agonist ivuxolimab in advanced cancers. Sequenced by immunoSEQ multiplex PCR; TCRdb stores in-frame clones only, minus some. The repertoire holds 50,000 to 80,000 clones, with around 90% as singletons. Germline CDR1 reads SQVTM; CDR2 reads ANQGSEA. The CDR3 runs to 15 residues. Trimming shortened V by 4 bases and J by 2 bases, and 15 bases separated the two germline ends. This clone has just a few counts. Sample: CD4+ or CD8+ T cells sorted from blood, taken in a trial of the OX40 agonist ivuxolimab. The TCR sequence derives from an adult with an advanced solid tumor such as melanoma, head and neck, liver or kidney cancer. The gene calls are TRBV29-1 and TRBJ2-1, with D possibly TRBD2 on 6 matching bases. For the CDR3, the DNA is TGCAGCGTTGTCAGTCTCGGGAGAACCTACAATGAGCAGTTCTTC. This sequence encodes CSVVSLGRTYNEQFF.